One sample yielded the 26 T cell receptor beta chains listed below, sequenced in a study of human T cells and chemical hapten exposure. TCRdb ran MiXCR on the RACE reads and lists one entry per CDR3 protein. The profile shows about 13,000 distinct CDR3 sequences, about a sixth of them singletons. The time point here: patch test 1, 2 weeks after DPC sensitization. Treatment described: therapeutic diphenylcyclopropenone sensitization with weekly scalp DPC. The sequenced sample was whole blood, obtained in connection with sensitization to the hapten diphenylcyclopropenone (DPC). Source of these receptors: a woman between 25 and 40 years old with alopecia areata. Some clones in this sample may be carry-over from other donors' samples.

By frequency in the sample, this clonotype is medium-sized. The genes are TRBV28 and TRBJ1-2, with D tentatively TRBD1 (5 bases). The ends were cut back, 8 bases at V and 5 bases at J, with 18 bases in the middle. Germline CDR1 reads MDHEN; CDR2 reads SYDVKM. The CDR3 extends over 14 amino acids. This CDR3 reads CASGGSYSSYGYTF. The CDR3 region has the DNA TGTGCCAGCGGGGGTTCGTATTCCTCGTATGGCTACACCTTC.

This clonotype was detected many times. The rearrangement joins TRBV9 to TRBJ1-1; 7 nucleotides match TRBD1. In germline, CDR1 is SGDLS, CDR2 YYNGEE. The junction had 16 bases not matched to a gene; V was cut back by 0 bases and J by 5 bases. CDR3 length: 18 residues. As DNA, the CDR3 is TGTGCCAGCAGCGTAGACTTTAGGTTGGCAGGGGGAGGGACTGAAGCTTTCTTT. Protein: CASSVDFRLAGGGTEAFF.

This clonotype was counted many times. The rearrangement uses TRBV5-1 and TRBJ2-1; TRBD2 aligns across 13 bases. Germline CDR1 is SGHRS and CDR2 is YFSETQ. The V and J ends lost 0 bases and 0 bases, in that order; junction bases with no gene match: 0. The CDR3 consists of 17 residues. Here the CDR3 DNA reads TGCGCCAGCAGCTTGGGGACTAGCGGGGGCTCCTACAATGAGCAGTTCTTC. This gives the protein CASSLGTSGGSYNEQFF.

The chain links TRBV9 to TRBJ2-1; TRBD2 agrees at 8 bases. Germline V CDR1 and CDR2: SGDLS, YYNGEE. V dropped 4 bases and J dropped 8; count of bases not matched to a gene: 14. CDR3 length: 16 residues. DNA of the CDR3: TGTGCCAGCAGCCCGACGGGGACTAGGGAGGGGGATGAGCAGTTCTTC. Encoded protein: CASSPTGTREGDEQFF. Based on the CDR3 plus reference TRBV9 and TRBJ2-1, the full variable domain is DSGVTQTPKHLITATGQRVTLRCSPRSGDLSVYWYQQSLDQGLQFLIQYYNGEERAKGNILERFSAQQFPDLHSELNLSSLELGDSALYFCASSPTGTREGDEQFFGPGTRLTVL.

Ten or more counts support this clonotype. The V and J genes are TRBV20-1 and TRBJ2-3; TRBD2 matches 7 bases. Looked up from germline, CDR1 is DFQATT and CDR2 is SNEGSKA (reference sequence). The CDR3 has 14 amino acids. Losses at the gene ends were 3 bases for V and 4 bases for J; bases not matched to a gene: 7. The CDR3 sequence: CSARLVGGPDTQYF. The DNA of the CDR3 is TGCAGTGCTAGGCTTGTGGGAGGGCCAGATACGCAGTATTTT.

CDR3 loop: CSVDGPGYTF. The CDR3 nucleotides read TGCAGCGTCGACGGCCCTGGCTACACCTTC. V and J are TRBV29-1 and TRBJ1-2, with D unclear. CDR3 length equals 10 residues. The germline V gene has CDR1 SQVTM and CDR2 ANQGSEA. The V gene lost 6 bases and the J gene lost 7 bases, with 9 bases spanning the gap.

This clonotype is medium-sized (0.01 to 0.1%) by share. The chain combines TRBV6-4 with TRBJ2-1; 11 bases align to TRBD2. Unmatched junction bases numbered 5, after V lost 6 bases and J lost 4 bases. CDR3 length: 15 amino acids. Germline CDR1 MRHNA, CDR2 SNTAGT. CDR3 sequence: CASSAGLAGYNEQFF. The CDR3, as DNA: TGTGCCAGCAGCGCTGGACTAGCGGGTTACAATGAGCAGTTCTTC.

This clonotype showed up many times. V gene TRBV27 combines with J gene TRBJ2-7; a possible D gene is TRBD1 (6 bases). Trimming cost V 5 bases and J 3 bases, with 17 bases left between them. The CDR3 covers 15 residues. CDR1 and CDR2 (germline): MNHEY, SMNVEV (reference sequence). The CDR3 here is CASSQRETGNYEQYF. For the CDR3, the DNA is TGTGCCAGCAGTCAAAGAGAGACAGGTAACTACGAGCAGTACTTC.

The table lists this clonotype with many counts. The chain has TRBV24-1 and TRBJ2-1, with D hard to call. The CDR3 sequence is 13 residues long. Deletions cut 4 bases from V and 7 bases from J, with 10 bases between. In germline, CDR1 is KGHDR, CDR2 SFDVKD. CDR3 amino acids: CATSDSHENEQFF. CDR3 DNA: TGTGCCACCAGTGACAGCCACGAAAATGAGCAGTTCTTC.

This clonotype was detected only a few times. The chain is built from TRBV29-1 and TRBJ2-3, with 7 bases aligning to TRBD1. The CDR3 length is 13 residues. Germline CDR1 reads SQVTM; CDR2 reads ANQGSEA. The junction had 6 bases not matched to a gene; V was cut back by 4 bases and J by 5 bases. In DNA, the CDR3 is TGCAGCGTTGGCGAGGGGGCAGTAGATACGCAGTATTTT. It yields the protein CSVGEGAVDTQYF.

This clonotype is deemed medium-sized. The rearrangement uses TRBV20-1 and TRBJ2-2; no clear D gene. Trimming took off 6 bases at V and 1 base at J, with 6 bases between the two ends. From germline, CDR1 is DFQATT and CDR2 SNEGSKA (reference sequence). CDR3 size: 12 residues. CDR3 coding DNA: TGCAGTGCGACGAGGAACACCGGGGAGCTGTTTTTT. The encoded protein is CSATRNTGELFF.

This clonotype occurred many times. This sequence joins TRBV11-2 and TRBJ2-2, with 10 nucleotides matching TRBD2. Germline CDR1 is SGHAT and CDR2 is FQNNGV. The trim removed 5 bases at V and 3 bases at J, leaving 6 bases unmatched. CDR3 length: 16 residues. This CDR3 is CASSRTSGAYTGELFF. The CDR3 bases are TGTGCCAGCAGCCGGACTAGCGGAGCCTACACCGGGGAGCTGTTTTTT.

This chain links TRBV20-1 with TRBJ1-2; the match to TRBD1 covers 7 bases. The CDR3 is 12 amino acids. After removal of 5 bases from V and 4 bases from J, the junction contained 4 bases not matched to a gene. The V gene's germline CDR1 is DFQATT and CDR2 SNEGSKA (reference sequence). The DNA of the CDR3 is TGCAGTGCTCGTCAGGGGGGCTATGGCTACACCTTC. Residues: CSARQGGYGYTF.

This clonotype appeared many times. The chain links TRBV6-4 to TRBJ2-1; 11 bases fit TRBD2. Trimming cost V 5 bases and J 6 bases; bases outside gene matches: 6. CDR1 is MRHNA and CDR2 is SNTAGT in the germline V gene. The CDR3 runs to 15 residues. The CDR3 spells CASSPTSGGFNEQFF. The CDR3 DNA reads TGTGCCAGCAGTCCCACTAGCGGGGGTTTCAATGAGCAGTTCTTC.

This clonotype was detected only once. The chain joins TRBV19 to TRBJ1-5; D perhaps matches TRBD1 (6 bases). The V gene lost 3 bases and the J gene lost 3 bases, with 9 bases spanning the gap. The CDR3 covers 14 residues. The germline gives CDR1 LNHDA, CDR2 SQIVND (reference sequence). CDR3 nucleotide sequence: TGTGCCAGTAGTATCACAGGGCCCAATCAGCCCCAGCATTTT. Its protein is CASSITGPNQPQHF.

This clonotype turned up a few times. The rearrangement uses TRBV7-9 and TRBJ2-1, with 9 positions matching TRBD2. With V trimmed by 1 base and J by 6 bases, 4 bases remained unmatched. This CDR3 comprises 15 residues. Germline V CDR1 and CDR2: SEHNR, FQNEAQ (reference sequence). This chain's CDR3 is CASSLVSGSFNEQFF. CDR3 coding DNA: TGTGCCAGCAGCTTAGTTAGCGGGAGTTTCAATGAGCAGTTCTTC.

This clonotype came up many times. The chain employs TRBV18 and TRBJ2-5, with D unresolved. Deletions cut 6 bases from V and 2 bases from J, with 7 bases between. The CDR3 runs 12 residues. Germline CDR1 KGHSH, CDR2 LQKENI. The CDR3 is CASSTFQETQYF. CDR3 coding DNA: TGTGCCAGCTCGACTTTTCAAGAGACCCAGTACTTC.

This clonotype has a count of ten or more. The chain uses TRBV6-6 and TRBJ2-3; D is possibly TRBD2 (5 bases). This CDR3 contains 15 residues. Germline V gene sequence: CDR1 MNHNY, CDR2 SVGAGI (reference sequence). The V end lost 8 bases, the J end lost 2 bases, and 17 bases lay between the germline ends. The CDR3 sequence: CASSTGVATTDTQYF. CDR3 in DNA: TGTGCCAGCTCTACCGGGGTAGCGACCACAGATACGCAGTATTTT.

Sample share makes this clonotype medium-sized. The V gene is TRBV10-2, the J gene TRBJ2-1; no firm D call. Trimming shortened V by 3 bases and J by 2 bases, and 11 bases separated the two germline ends. Germline V gives CDR1 WSHSY, CDR2 SAAADI. There are 15 residues in the CDR3. The CDR3 loop reads CASSDGVEPYNEQFF. The CDR3 DNA reads as TGCGCCAGCAGTGATGGGGTAGAACCCTACAATGAGCAGTTCTTC.

As DNA, the CDR3 is TGTGCCAGCAGTTATAGGGAGGGCCGCGAGCAGTACGTC. It yields the protein CASSYREGREQYV. The chain joins TRBV6-6 to TRBJ2-7; 7 nucleotides align to TRBD2. J was trimmed by 6 bases and V by 3 bases; bases with no gene match: 5. The germline gives CDR1 MNHNY, CDR2 SVGAGI (reference sequence). This CDR3 has 13 amino acids.

This clonotype was seen at least ten times. This rearrangement joins TRBV20-1 to TRBJ2-5; 9 bases agree with TRBD2. The germline gives CDR1 DFQATT, CDR2 SNEGSKA (reference sequence). Trimming took 2 bases from V and 5 from J; bases not matched to a gene: 15. There are 17 residues in the CDR3. CDR3 sequence (DNA): TGCAGTGCTAGACCCGCCTTTATAGCGGGAGCGGGGGAGACCCAGTACTTC. This codes for CSARPAFIAGAGETQYF.

The chain employs TRBV6-5 and TRBJ2-3, with 10 bases identical to TRBD1. The ends lost 7 bases at V and 1 base at J; junction bases unmatched: 2. This CDR3 contains 14 residues. Germline CDR1 reads MNHEY; CDR2 reads SVGAGI. The CDR3 protein is CASKGTGGTDTQYF. The CDR3 DNA sequence: TGTGCCAGCAAAGGGACAGGGGGCACAGATACGCAGTATTTT.

By sample fraction, this clonotype is medium-sized. This chain joins TRBV20-1 and TRBJ1-2; TRBD1 matches at 7 bases. The CDR3 length is 14 residues. Trimming cost V 5 bases and J 2 bases; bases outside gene matches: 8. Germline values: CDR1 DFQATT, CDR2 SNEGSKA (reference sequence). Written as DNA, the CDR3 is TGCAGTGCTCAGGACAGGCGGCGAAACTATGGCTACACCTTC. It translates to CSAQDRRRNYGYTF.

V gene TRBV28 combines with J gene TRBJ1-3; D might be TRBD1 (6 bases). The V end lost 6 bases, the J end lost 1 base, and 16 bases lay between the germline ends. The CDR3 length is 16 residues. Germline V CDR1 and CDR2: MDHEN, SYDVKM. CDR3 sequence reads: CASSSLAGASGNTIYF. DNA of the CDR3: TGTGCCAGCAGCTCCCTTGCGGGGGCGTCTGGAAACACCATATATTTT.

In this sample, this clonotype turned up a few times. This chain joins TRBV27 and TRBJ1-6; tentatively, D is TRBD1 (6 bases). The V gene's germline CDR1 is MNHEY and CDR2 SMNVEV (reference sequence). V was shortened by 3 bases and J by 7 bases, with 10 bases between the two germline ends. CDR3 length: 14 residues. This chain's CDR3 is CASSFFQGNSPLHF. CDR3 coding DNA: TGTGCCAGCAGTTTCTTCCAGGGGAATTCACCCCTCCACTTT.

The chain carries TRBV29-1 and TRBJ2-3; D is perhaps TRBD1 (5 bases). With 6 bases removed from V and 4 bases from J, the gap between germline ends came to 11 bases. The CDR3 extends over 12 amino acids. Germline CDR1 is SQVTM and CDR2 is ANQGSEA. The CDR3 spells CSVIMTADTQYF. CDR3 in DNA: TGCAGCGTCATTATGACAGCAGATACGCAGTATTTT.